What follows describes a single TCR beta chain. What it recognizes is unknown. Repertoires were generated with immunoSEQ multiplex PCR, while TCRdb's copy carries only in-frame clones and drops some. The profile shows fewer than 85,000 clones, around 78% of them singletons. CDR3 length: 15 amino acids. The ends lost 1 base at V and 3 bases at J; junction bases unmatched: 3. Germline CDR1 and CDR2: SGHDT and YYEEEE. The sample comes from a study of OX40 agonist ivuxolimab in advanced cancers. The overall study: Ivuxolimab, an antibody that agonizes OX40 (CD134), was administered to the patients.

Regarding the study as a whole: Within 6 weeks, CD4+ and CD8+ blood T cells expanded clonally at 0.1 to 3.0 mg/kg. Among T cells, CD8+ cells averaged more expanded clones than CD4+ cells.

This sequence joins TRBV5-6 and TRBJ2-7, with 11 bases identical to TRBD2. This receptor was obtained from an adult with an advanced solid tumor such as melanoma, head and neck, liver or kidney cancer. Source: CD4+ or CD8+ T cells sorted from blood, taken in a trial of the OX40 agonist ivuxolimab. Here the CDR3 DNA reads TGTGCCAGCAGCTTGCTAGCGGGGGGAATCTACGAGCAGTACTTC. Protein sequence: CASSLLAGGIYEQYF.